These T cell receptor beta chains were read from a single sample in a study of blood T cell repertoires in COVID-19. Data came from immunoSEQ multiplex PCR; TCRdb stores just in-frame clones and leaves some out. The sample has about 40,000 clones, about 77% seen once. Material for sequencing was peripheral blood. The receptors stem from an elderly man with acute or convalescent COVID-19. CDR3s include the opening cysteine and the closing phenylalanine or tryptophan. The D gene is left open where the match is weak. Clone sizes are given selectively: once, few, many, or a class where the clone is expanded.

j_gene,len,d_gene,v_gene,abundance,CDR3aa,CDR3nt
TRBJ2-2,14,NA,TRBV5-8,once,CASSSYSNTGELFF,TGTGCCAGCAGCTCGTACTCGAACACCGGGGAGCTGTTTTTT
TRBJ1-1,12,NA,TRBV6-5,NA,CASSRGKSEAFF,TGTGCCAGCAGTAGGGGCAAGTCTGAAGCTTTCTTT
TRBJ1-5,15,NA,TRBV18,NA,CASSPGLREPQPQHF,TGTGCCAGCTCACCGGGCCTCCGAGAGCCTCAGCCCCAGCATTTT
TRBJ2-7,18,TRBD1,TRBV11-2,NA,CASSLVLTGGGASYEQYF,TGTGCCAGCAGCTTAGTCCTGACAGGGGGGGGCGCCTCCTACGAGCAGTACTTC
TRBJ2-7,13,TRBD2,TRBV28,NA,CASSFSGRYEQYF,TGTGCCAGCAGTTTTAGCGGGAGGTACGAGCAGTACTTC
TRBJ2-7,16,TRBD2,TRBV5-1,few,CASSSGLAGANYEQYF,TGCGCCAGCAGCTCGGGACTAGCGGGAGCGAACTACGAGCAGTACTTC
TRBJ1-6,13,NA,TRBV18,NA,CASSGRDNSPLHF,TGTGCCAGCTCAGGGCGAGATAATTCACCCCTCCACTTT
TRBJ1-1,14,TRBD1,TRBV19,NA,CATRPGTGLTEAFF,TGTGCCACCCGGCCCGGGACAGGGCTCACTGAAGCTTTCTTT
TRBJ2-7,13,NA,TRBV12-3/TRBV12-4,NA,CASSASSTYEQYF,TGTGCCAGCAGTGCTAGCTCTACCTACGAGCAGTACTTC
TRBJ2-4,16,NA,TRBV19,NA,CASSVRQDLAKNIQYF,TGTGCCAGTAGTGTCAGACAGGATCTAGCCAAAAACATTCAGTACTTC
TRBJ2-1,16,TRBD2,TRBV6-5,NA,CASSYSSGRGYNEQFF,TGTGCCAGCAGTTACTCTAGCGGGAGAGGTTACAATGAGCAGTTCTTC
TRBJ1-1,15,NA,TRBV11-2,NA,CASSSRDGGDTEAFF,TGTGCCAGCAGCTCCCGGGACGGCGGGGACACTGAAGCTTTCTTT
TRBJ1-2,13,TRBD1,TRBV6-2/TRBV6-3,few,CASSPDRGRGYTF,TGTGCCAGCAGTCCGGACAGGGGGCGAGGCTACACCTTC
TRBJ2-5,15,NA,TRBV5-5,once,CASSLDAGGQETQYF,TGTGCCAGCAGCTTGGATGCAGGGGGGCAAGAGACCCAGTACTTC
TRBJ2-6,15,NA,TRBV7-6,many,CASSRSGTGANVLTF,TGTGCCAGCAGCCGCTCGGGGACTGGGGCCAACGTCCTGACTTTC
TRBJ2-3,14,NA,TRBV7-2,few,CASSQTRGGDTQYF,TGTGCCAGCAGTCAGACCAGGGGCGGAGATACGCAGTATTTT
TRBJ2-7,16,TRBD2,TRBV9,NA,CASSVDLAGVVGEQYF,TGTGCCAGCAGCGTAGACCTAGCGGGAGTTGTGGGGGAGCAGTACTTC
TRBJ1-2,18,TRBD1,TRBV3-1/TRBV3-2,NA,CASSQEIGQGAGNYGYTF,TGTGCCAGCAGCCAAGAAATAGGACAGGGGGCAGGGAACTATGGCTACACCTTC
TRBJ1-1,14,NA,TRBV19,NA,CASRNREMNTEAFF,TGTGCCAGTAGGAACAGGGAGATGAACACTGAAGCTTTCTTT
TRBJ2-2,13,NA,TRBV28,NA,CASSFSNTGELFF,TGTGCCAGCAGTTTCAGTAACACCGGGGAGCTGTTTTTT
TRBJ2-7,15,NA,TRBV29-1,NA,CSVEGGGATRYEQYF,TGCAGCGTTGAGGGGGGTGGGGCTACCCGCTACGAGCAGTACTTC
TRBJ2-2,14,TRBD1,TRBV24-1,few,CATKGTGNTGELFF,TGTGCCACCAAAGGGACAGGGAACACCGGGGAGCTGTTTTTT
TRBJ1-1,14,TRBD1,TRBV3-1/TRBV3-2,NA,CASSDRQGWTEAFF,TGTGCCAGCAGCGACCGACAGGGTTGGACTGAAGCTTTCTTT
TRBJ2-1,16,TRBD2,TRBV24-1,NA,CATSDGSGRAYNEQFF,TGTGCCACCAGTGATGGTAGCGGGAGGGCCTACAATGAGCAGTTCTTC
TRBJ2-3,16,TRBD2,TRBV5-4,NA,CASSPGLAGIADTQYF,TGTGCCAGCAGCCCCGGACTAGCGGGGATTGCAGATACGCAGTATTTT
TRBJ2-7,14,TRBD1,TRBV5-6,NA,CASSPGTGFYEQYF,TGTGCCAGCAGCCCCGGGACAGGGTTCTACGAGCAGTACTTC
TRBJ2-2,18,NA,TRBV7-9,NA,CASSTEGPRAWGTGELFF,TGTGCCAGCAGCACAGAAGGTCCGAGGGCGTGGGGCACCGGGGAGCTGTTTTTT
TRBJ2-1,16,TRBD1,TRBV10-3,many,CAISNARDRINNEQFF,TGTGCCATCAGTAACGCCCGGGACAGGATCAACAATGAGCAGTTCTTC
TRBJ2-3,15,TRBD2,TRBV29-1,few,CSGTFGGGAADTQYF,TGCAGCGGGACCTTTGGCGGGGGGGCCGCAGATACGCAGTATTTT
TRBJ2-3,12,NA,TRBV15,NA,CATSSHKDTQYF,TGTGCCACCAGCAGCCACAAGGATACGCAGTATTTT
TRBJ2-7,16,TRBD1,TRBV24-1,NA,CATSDTGTGYFSEQYF,TGTGCCACCAGTGATACCGGGACAGGGTACTTCTCCGAGCAGTACTTC
TRBJ2-2,13,NA,TRBV3-1/TRBV3-2,NA,CASRTENTGELFF,TGTGCCAGCAGGACAGAGAACACCGGGGAGCTGTTTTTT
TRBJ1-3,16,NA,TRBV10-3,NA,CAISEQGRISGNTIYF,TGTGCCATCAGTGAGCAGGGAAGAATCTCTGGAAACACCATATATTTT
TRBJ2-5,16,TRBD1,TRBV6-2/TRBV6-3,NA,CASSQPGQGAWETQYF,TGTGCCAGCAGTCAACCGGGACAGGGGGCGTGGGAGACCCAGTACTTC
TRBJ2-5,17,TRBD2,TRBV30,NA,CAWSFRGLGTNGETQYF,TGTGCCTGGAGTTTCCGAGGACTAGGGACGAACGGGGAGACCCAGTACTTC
TRBJ2-3,17,TRBD2,TRBV2,once,CASSSVAGRTSTDTQYF,TGTGCCAGCAGTAGTGTAGCGGGTCGAACTAGCACAGATACGCAGTATTTT
TRBJ2-5,14,NA,TRBV7-9,NA,CASSPPQGTETQYF,TGTGCCAGCAGCCCGCCCCAGGGAACCGAGACCCAGTACTTC
TRBJ2-6,19,TRBD1,TRBV18,once,CASSPSPGQGASGANVLTF,TGTGCCAGCTCACCCTCACCGGGACAGGGGGCTTCTGGGGCCAACGTCCTGACTTTC
TRBJ1-6,13,NA,TRBV20-1,few,CSASSLTDSPLHF,TGCAGTGCTAGTTCTTTAACGGATTCACCCCTCCACTTT
TRBJ2-5,17,TRBD2,TRBV9,few,CASSGPRTSGGGETQYF,TGTGCCAGCAGCGGACCCCGGACTAGCGGGGGTGGGGAGACCCAGTACTTC
TRBJ2-7,14,TRBD2,TRBV9,NA,CASSPTSGGAEQYF,TGTGCCAGCAGCCCAACTAGCGGGGGAGCCGAGCAGTACTTC
TRBJ1-2,18,NA,TRBV18,NA,CASSPQPFQGRLFYGYTF,TGTGCCAGCTCACCACAACCCTTCCAGGGCAGGCTCTTCTATGGCTACACCTTC
TRBJ1-1,13,NA,TRBV7-9,NA,CASSLAGSAEAFF,TGTGCCAGCAGCTTAGCTGGCAGCGCTGAAGCTTTCTTT
TRBJ2-7,16,TRBD1,TRBV14,NA,CASSQDVGTGTYEQYF,TGTGCCAGCAGCCAAGATGTTGGGACAGGGACCTACGAGCAGTACTTC
TRBJ1-1,14,NA,TRBV6-5,once,CASRTRGGGPEAFF,TGTGCCAGCAGAACGAGGGGTGGAGGGCCTGAAGCTTTCTTT
TRBJ2-5,18,TRBD2,TRBV14,NA,CASSQETSGRGDQETQYF,TGTGCCAGCAGCCAAGAGACTAGCGGGAGGGGGGACCAAGAGACCCAGTACTTC
TRBJ2-7,15,TRBD1,TRBV19,NA,CASSESTGGEYEQYF,TGTGCCAGTAGTGAATCGACAGGGGGCGAATACGAGCAGTACTTC
TRBJ1-1,12,NA,TRBV29-1,NA,CSAGQKGAEAFF,TGCAGCGCCGGACAGAAGGGAGCTGAAGCTTTCTTT
TRBJ2-1,15,TRBD2,TRBV28,NA,CASSPQLAGENEQFF,TGTGCCAGCAGTCCCCAACTAGCGGGAGAAAATGAGCAGTTCTTC
TRBJ2-7,13,NA,TRBV7-9,once,CASSPPSGDEQYF,TGTGCCAGCAGCCCCCCTTCAGGCGACGAGCAGTACTTC
TRBJ2-1,15,TRBD2,TRBV5-1,once,CASSFGLAGGNEQFF,TGCGCCAGCAGCTTCGGACTAGCGGGGGGGAATGAGCAGTTCTTC
TRBJ1-6,15,TRBD1,TRBV6-5,once,CASSQGGNNNSPLHF,TGTGCCAGCTCGCAGGGGGGCAATAATAATTCACCCCTCCACTTT
TRBJ1-1,11,NA,TRBV11-3,NA,CASSLGGVVFF,TGTGCCAGCAGCTTAGGGGGGGTAGTCTTCTTT
TRBJ2-6,15,NA,TRBV2,NA,CAGTADRSGANVLTF,TGTGCCGGAACTGCCGACAGGTCTGGGGCCAACGTCCTGACTTTC
TRBJ1-6,16,NA,TRBV6-5,few,CASSYSPVSYNSPLHF,TGTGCCAGCAGTTACTCCCCCGTCTCCTATAATTCACCCCTCCACTTT
TRBJ2-3,16,TRBD2,TRBV5-4,NA,CASSLRLAGSLDTQYF,TGTGCCAGCAGCCTTCGACTAGCGGGGTCCCTAGATACGCAGTATTTT
TRBJ1-1,14,TRBD1,TRBV5-4,NA,CASSWGQGDTEAFF,TGTGCCAGCAGCTGGGGACAGGGGGACACTGAAGCTTTCTTT
TRBJ2-3,18,TRBD2,TRBV18,NA,CASSPPTGLAALTDTQYF,TGTGCCAGCTCACCACCGACGGGACTAGCGGCCCTCACAGATACGCAGTATTTT
TRBJ2-5,14,TRBD1,TRBV6-5,NA,CASSHGTVRETQYF,TGTGCCAGCAGTCACGGGACAGTTAGGGAGACCCAGTACTTC
TRBJ1-6,15,NA,TRBV7-8,NA,CASSLMSSYNSPLHF,TGTGCCAGCAGCTTGATGAGCTCCTATAATTCACCCCTCCACTTT